Following are 8 T cell receptor beta chains from one sample sequenced in a study of blood T cell repertoires in COVID-19 (dated by TCRdb to the early 2020s). Receptors were amplified or captured by the immunoSEQ multiplex PCR assay. TCRdb stores this immuneACCESS table with in-frame sequences only. Part of the clones is absent; in the studies checked, under half of the shortfall reflects unresolved V genes, and no reason is known for the rest. In all, the sample holds approximately 69,000 clones, and approximately 80% of those were seen once. Approximately 12% of the sample is held by the ten biggest clonotypes. Sequences were obtained from peripheral blood. The receptors were sampled from a man aged 50 to 59 with COVID-19, enrolled during active disease.

Comments on this clone: Compared with germline, one end of the junction differs, possibly owing to a read error. The chain combines TRBV7-9 with TRBJ1-1; D unresolved. Germline CDR1 is SEHNR and CDR2 is FQNEAQ (reference sequence). The CDR3 length is 11 residues. The CDR3: CASSLGSGVSF. DNA of the CDR3: TGTGCCAGCAGCTTAGGATCCGGAGTGAGCTTT.

J is TRBJ2-1 and V is TRBV28, with 10 bases aligning to TRBD2. The V and J ends lost 6 bases and 1 base, in that order; junction bases with no gene match: 6. Looked up from germline, CDR1 is MDHEN and CDR2 is SYDVKM. This CDR3 contains 16 residues. This chain's CDR3 is CASSLASGGSYNEQFF. CDR3 sequence (DNA): TGTGCCAGCAGCCTAGCTAGCGGGGGTTCCTACAATGAGCAGTTCTTC.

The chain has TRBV11-2 and TRBJ2-2, with 7 bases aligning to TRBD1. Germline lookup yields CDR1 SGHAT and CDR2 FQNNGV. With 1 base clipped from V and 9 bases from J, the junction kept 11 bases outside the gene matches. The CDR3 has 16 amino acids. The DNA for the CDR3 is TGTGCCAGCAGCTTAGTGACGACAGGGAGTCTCAGGGAGCTGTTTTTT. As protein: CASSLVTTGSLRELFF.

This clone was seen only a few times. V gene TRBV9 combines with J gene TRBJ1-2; the D gene is possibly TRBD1 (6 bases). The V gene's germline CDR1 is SGDLS and CDR2 YYNGEE. Trimming left V 5 bases short and J 1 base short, with 12 bases between. The length of the CDR3 is 14 residues. The CDR3 DNA sequence: TGTGCCAGCAGAGACGGACAGTATAACTATGGCTACACCTTC. Protein sequence: CASRDGQYNYGYTF.

V gene TRBV6-5 combines with J gene TRBJ1-5; a weak D match, TRBD1 (6 bases). V gave up 5 bases and J gave up 3 bases, with 14 bases separating them. CDR1 MNHEY and CDR2 SVGAGI come from the germline V gene. The CDR3 contains 15 residues. This CDR3 reads CASSPYRDNNQPQHF. CDR3 DNA sequence: TGTGCCAGCAGTCCATACCGGGACAACAATCAGCCCCAGCATTTT.

The chain has TRBV3-1 (or the pseudogene TRBV3-2) and TRBJ2-2; a possible D gene is TRBD2 (5 bases). Trimming stripped 4 bases from V and 0 bases from J, with 12 bases between. The length of the CDR3 is 16 residues. Germline assignment: CDR1 LGHDT and CDR2 YNNKEL (reference sequence). As DNA, the CDR3 is TGTGCCAGCAGCCCGCCGGGAATTTCGAACACCGGGGAGCTGTTTTTT. It specifies CASSPPGISNTGELFF.

This rearrangement joins TRBV6-5 to TRBJ1-3; D ambiguous. The CDR3 contains 13 residues. Per the germline V gene, CDR1 is MNHEY and CDR2 is SVGAGI. V was cut by 7 bases and J by 0 bases, with 7 bases left in between. The CDR3 sequence: CASTRDSGNTIYF. For the CDR3, the DNA is TGTGCCAGCACCCGGGACTCTGGAAACACCATATATTTT.

The V and J genes are TRBV7-3 and TRBJ2-1, with a possible D match to TRBD1 (6 bases). CDR1 SGHTA and CDR2 FQGTGA come from the germline V gene. The V end was cut by 4 bases, the J end by 6 bases, with 10 bases between. CDR3 length: 13 amino acids. CDR3 region: CASSSGHLNEQFF. The CDR3 DNA follows: TGTGCCAGCAGCTCGGGACACCTCAATGAGCAGTTCTTC.